What follows describes a single T cell receptor beta chain. Its antigen remains unidentified. This sample was taken from a study of CD8 T cells in Susac syndrome. The V gene end was trimmed by 2 bases and the J gene end by 2 bases; junction bases not matched to a gene: 3. Germline-derived CDR1 and CDR2 are LGHDT and YNNKEL (reference sequence). CDR3 length: 15 residues. Broader study findings: It was acknowledged in the study that the number of individuals who were included in its TCR sequencing and HLA analysis was relatively small.

With random hexamers, roughly 0.45 to 1 ug RNA was reverse transcribed. TCRdb analysed the immunoSEQ multiplex PCR reads with MiXCR anew, one entry per CDR3 protein. The sample holds roughly 300,000 distinct CDR3 sequences, approximately 85% seen once. The chain couples TRBV3-1 to TRBJ2-7, with TRBD2 matching over 10 bases. The source of this sequence is a human donor with multiple sclerosis. The sequenced sample was CD8+ T cells from PBMCs. The CDR3 DNA sequence: TGTGCCAGCAGCCAAATAGCGGGAGGTACCTACGAGCAGTACTTC. Translating gives CASSQIAGGTYEQYF.